These 18 T cell receptor beta chains share one sample of origin, sequenced in a study of cytomegalovirus exposure and HLA in healthy donors. In the PCR, 60 Vbeta and 13 Jbeta primers were used. The data were produced by immunoSEQ multiplex PCR, yet TCRdb's version contains in-frame clones alone and is incomplete. Among 150,000 to 200,000 clones listed, roughly 80% were seen once. Sequencing input: PBMCs. These receptors came from a woman between 18 and 29 years old in good health and CMV-seronegative.

This chain connects TRBV4-3 to TRBJ2-1; 8 nucleotides agree with TRBD1. The V gene's germline CDR1 is LGHNA and CDR2 YSLEER. CDR3 length: 14 residues. The V segment lost 3 bases and the J segment 6 bases; nucleotides outside the gene matches: 4. The chain's CDR3 is CASSQDRVSNEQFF. In DNA, the CDR3 is TGCGCCAGCAGCCAGGACAGGGTGAGCAATGAGCAGTTCTTC.

This rearrangement joins TRBV27 to TRBJ1-5; D ambiguous. V was clipped by 4 bases and J by 2 bases, with 9 bases between them. CDR1 MNHEY and CDR2 SMNVEV come from the germline V gene (reference sequence). The CDR3 length is 14 residues. The CDR3 is CASSSLAGNQPQHF. In DNA, the CDR3 is TGTGCCAGCAGTTCCCTCGCGGGCAATCAGCCCCAGCATTTT.

The CDR3 reads CASSAIGQRYGYTF. CDR3 in DNA: TGTGCCAGCAGTGCGATCGGCCAGCGCTATGGCTACACCTTC. The chain couples TRBV25-1 to TRBJ1-2; D not certain. CDR1 and CDR2 from the germline V gene are MGHDK and SYGVNS. The germline V and J ends were trimmed by 4 bases and 4 bases, with 13 bases remaining between them. The CDR3 length is 14 residues.

The CDR3 region has the DNA TGTGCCAGCACCCTTGGTGGCGGCGCGAACACCGGGGAGCTGTTTTTT. Translating gives CASTLGGGANTGELFF. The J gene is TRBJ2-2, the V gene TRBV13, with unresolved D. Trimming left V 7 bases short and J 0 bases short, with 15 bases between. This CDR3 comprises 16 residues. Germline V gives CDR1 PRHDT, CDR2 FYEKMQ (reference sequence).

This CDR3 reads CASSVYGLAGYNEQFF. The CDR3 nucleotides read TGTGCCAGCAGCGTATACGGACTAGCGGGCTACAATGAGCAGTTCTTC. The chain joins TRBV9 to TRBJ2-1; 11 bases fit TRBD2. Germline V CDR1 and CDR2: SGDLS, YYNGEE. V shed 1 base, J shed 3 bases, and the junction held 3 bases outside the gene matches. The CDR3 has 16 amino acids.

The V gene is TRBV14, the J gene TRBJ2-2; 10 nucleotides align to TRBD2. V shed 4 bases and J 1 base; nucleotides not matched to a gene: 3. CDR3 length: 16 residues. CDR1 SGHDN and CDR2 FVKESK come from the germline V gene. In DNA, the CDR3 is TGTGCCAGCAGCCGTAGGACTAGCGGGAACACCGGGGAGCTGTTTTTT. It codes for CASSRRTSGNTGELFF.

The J gene is TRBJ2-7, the V gene TRBV9; D unclear. The CDR3 loop spans 19 amino acids. Germline lookup yields CDR1 SGDLS and CDR2 YYNGEE. Trimming stripped 2 bases from V and 2 bases from J, with 26 bases between. The CDR3 region is CASSVDVLAGPAPPYEQYF. The CDR3 nucleotides are TGTGCCAGCAGCGTGGATGTACTGGCAGGCCCTGCCCCTCCCTACGAGCAGTACTTC.

The V gene is TRBV9, the J gene TRBJ1-1, with D tentatively TRBD1 (5 bases). The CDR3 length is 13 residues. CDR1 SGDLS and CDR2 YYNGEE come from the germline V gene. V was pared by 4 bases and J by 2 bases, with 9 bases between. The CDR3 region has the DNA TGTGCCAGCAGCCCAGACAGCAACACTGAAGCTTTCTTT. Residues: CASSPDSNTEAFF.

The chain uses TRBV15 and TRBJ2-5, with 14 nucleotides matching TRBD2. Germline V gene lookup returns CDR1 LNHNV and CDR2 YYDKDF (reference sequence). Trimming removed 0 bases from V and 2 bases from J; junction bases left unmatched: 11. The CDR3 length is 20 residues. CDR3 amino acids: CATSRDLTSGRARLQETQYF. The CDR3 region has the DNA TGTGCCACCAGCAGAGATCTGACTAGCGGGAGGGCCAGGTTGCAAGAGACCCAGTACTTC.

The rearrangement joins TRBV27 to TRBJ2-3; 7 bases are a match to TRBD2. CDR3 length: 13 residues. Germline lookup yields CDR1 MNHEY and CDR2 SMNVEV (reference sequence). The V and J ends lost 3 bases and 7 bases, in that order; junction bases with no gene match: 4. Here the CDR3 reads CASSFQGGNTQYF. In DNA, the CDR3 is TGTGCCAGCAGTTTCCAGGGAGGGAATACGCAGTATTTT.

This clone was seen a handful of times. One junction end does not reproduce the germline sequence, and a read error may be involved. The chain employs TRBV5-6 and TRBJ2-1; TRBD2 is a possible D gene (6 bases). Germline V lookup: CDR1 SGHDT, CDR2 YYEEEE. The CDR3 totals 11 residues. CDR3 sequence reads: CASSLDRERVF. Written as DNA, the CDR3 is TGTGCCAGCAGCTTGGACCGGGAGCGGGTCTTC. Combining the CDR3 with reference TRBV5-6 and TRBJ2-1 gives the whole variable domain DAGVTQSPTHLIKTRGQQVTLRCSPKSGHDTVSWYQQALGQGPQFIFQYYEEEERQRGNFPDRFSGHQFPNYSSELNVNALLLGDSALYLCASSLDRERVFGPGTRLTVL.

The rearrangement joins TRBV7-9 to TRBJ2-1, with D uncertain. CDR3 length equals 13 residues. Germline V gene lookup returns CDR1 SEHNR and CDR2 FQNEAQ (reference sequence). Trimming pared 5 bases from V and 4 bases from J, leaving 9 bases between. The CDR3 region is CASSTRTYNEQFF. The CDR3 DNA sequence: TGTGCCAGCAGCACACGAACGTACAATGAGCAGTTCTTC.

This clone appeared once. The chain recombines TRBV19 with TRBJ2-5; 10 nucleotides agree with TRBD2. Per germline, CDR1 LNHDA and CDR2 SQIVND (reference sequence). The CDR3 covers 15 residues. Trimming at V came to 6 bases and at J to 1 base, leaving 5 bases not matched to a gene. This CDR3 reads CASRGLAGVQETQYF. Here the CDR3 DNA reads TGTGCCAGTAGGGGGCTAGCGGGAGTCCAAGAGACCCAGTACTTC.

This clone was seen just once. The rearrangement joins TRBV7-9 to TRBJ2-3; 8 bases are a match to TRBD1. V dropped 1 base and J dropped 5; count of bases not matched to a gene: 5. CDR1 and CDR2 from the germline V gene are SEHNR and FQNEAQ (reference sequence). This CDR3 spans 15 amino acids. CDR3 sequence reads: CASSLGRGLGDTQYF. DNA for the CDR3: TGTGCCAGCAGCTTAGGCAGGGGGCTTGGAGATACGCAGTATTTT.

V and J are TRBV6-5 and TRBJ2-7; D is undetermined. Germline-derived CDR1 and CDR2 are MNHEY and SVGAGI. Trimming removed 10 bases at V and 2 bases at J, with 12 bases between. This CDR3 is 12 amino acids long. The CDR3 DNA reads as TGTGCCACGACACTTACAGCCTACGAGCAGTACGTC. This gives the protein CATTLTAYEQYV.

This chain connects TRBV5-6 to TRBJ2-2, with D possibly TRBD1 on 6 matching bases. The length of the CDR3 is 16 residues. From germline, CDR1 is SGHDT and CDR2 YYEEEE. V was trimmed by 2 bases and J by 0 bases, leaving 11 bases between them. The CDR3 region is CASSLRRTANTGELFF. Written as DNA, the CDR3 is TGTGCCAGCAGCTTAAGAAGGACAGCGAACACCGGGGAGCTGTTTTTT.

This clone was observed a few times. The V and J genes are TRBV4-3 and TRBJ1-2; D may be TRBD1 (5 bases). Germline CDR1 LGHNA, CDR2 YSLEER. The CDR3 length is 15 residues. V lost 4 bases, J lost 4 bases, and 16 bases lay in between. CDR3 nucleotides: TGCGCCAGCAGCCGAGGGACTCTCGATTCCTATGGCTACACCTTC. As protein: CASSRGTLDSYGYTF.

J is TRBJ2-7 and V is TRBV4-3; 10 bases line up with TRBD2. CDR3 length: 15 residues. Germline CDR1 reads LGHNA; CDR2 reads YSLEER. V was pared by 1 base and J by 4 bases, with 4 bases of the junction left unmatched. CDR3 sequence reads: CASSQVLAGEYEQYF. CDR3 nucleotides: TGCGCCAGCAGCCAAGTTCTAGCGGGAGAGTACGAGCAGTACTTC.